One and the same sample provided the 8 T cell receptor beta chains below, sequenced in a study of metastatic and nonmetastatic thyroid tumors. Each patient came to thyroid surgery without any prior treatment (of any kind). Through MiXCR, TCRdb re-clonotyped the PCR reads. In the table there are more than 20,000 clones, roughly 13% of which are singletons. Sequenced sample: blood. The receptors stem from a female donor with papillary thyroid cancer or a benign thyroid nodule (not recorded which). Some clones in this sample may be carry-over from other donors' samples.

This clone was recorded many times. The chain uses TRBV28 and TRBJ1-2; a possible D gene is TRBD1 (5 bases). V lost 7 bases and J lost 4, with 10 bases in between. The CDR3 consists of 12 residues. CDR1 and CDR2 (germline): MDHEN, SYDVKM. The CDR3 loop is CASIDSVYGYTF. The DNA for the CDR3 is TGTGCCAGCATAGACAGTGTCTATGGCTACACCTTC.

This chain uses TRBV7-2 with TRBJ2-1; D perhaps matches TRBD1 (5 bases). V lost 4 bases and J 7 bases, leaving 11 bases between the germline ends. This CDR3 is 13 amino acids long. Germline loops: CDR1 SGHTA, CDR2 FQGNSA. CDR3 sequence: CASSSGPWNEQFF. CDR3 DNA: TGTGCCAGCAGCTCAGGGCCCTGGAATGAGCAGTTCTTC.

This clone was counted ten times or more. The rearrangement uses TRBV27 and TRBJ2-2; 7 bases fit TRBD2. CDR1 and CDR2 (germline): MNHEY, SMNVEV (reference sequence). V shed 5 bases and J 3 bases; nucleotides not matched to a gene: 9. The CDR3 length is 16 residues. The CDR3 protein is CASSPPTSFYTGELFF. The CDR3 DNA sequence: TGTGCCAGCAGTCCCCCGACTAGCTTTTACACCGGGGAGCTGTTTTTT.

This clone was counted many times. A much larger clone is a single base away; this may be a read error. The sample holds other DNA sequences that translate to the same CDR3. The chain links TRBV6-1 to TRBJ2-1, with 8 bases matching TRBD1. This CDR3 contains 15 residues. The germline gives CDR1 MNHNS, CDR2 SASEGT. CDR3 protein: CASSEPWTGRNEQFF. CDR3 nucleotide sequence: TGCGCCAGCAGTGAACCATGGACAGGGAGGAATGAGCAGTTCTTC.

This clone appeared many times. This chain uses TRBV9 with TRBJ1-2; 7 positions agree with TRBD1. Per the germline V gene, CDR1 is SGDLS and CDR2 is YYNGEE. V dropped 4 bases and J dropped 8; count of bases not matched to a gene: 8. The CDR3 sequence is 13 residues long. This CDR3 reads CASSSDRENGYTF. The CDR3 nucleotides are TGTGCCAGCAGCTCAGACAGGGAGAACGGCTACACCTTC.

In this sample, this clone turned up many times. The chain joins TRBV6-6 to TRBJ1-1; D is unclear. CDR1 is MNHNY and CDR2 is SVGAGI in the germline V gene (reference sequence). Trimming stripped 0 bases from V and 12 bases from J, with 29 bases between. CDR3 length equals 18 residues. CDR3 sequence reads: CASSYSSNYHVRQQGTFF. CDR3 coding DNA: TGTGCCAGCAGTTACTCGAGTAACTACCACGTGAGGCAGCAAGGAACTTTCTTT.

This clone was observed many times. It is unclear where the CDR3 begins or ends on the DNA, so no DNA is shown, and the CDR3 is as TCRdb lists it. The chain combines TRBV10-3 with TRBJ1-2; the listed D gene, TRBD1, was not tested against the DNA. The CDR3 extends over 13 residues, inclusive of both ends. From germline, CDR1 is ENHRY and CDR2 SYGVKD. The chain's CDR3 is CAISVGQGAFGTF.

This clone was seen only once. The rearrangement joins TRBV30 to TRBJ2-7; 11 bases match TRBD1. Trimming cost V 2 bases and J 3 bases; bases outside gene matches: 18. This CDR3 contains 19 residues. Germline CDR1 is GTSNPN and CDR2 is SVGIG (reference sequence). The CDR3 sequence: CAWSRTGGVSGRAYYEQYF. The CDR3 bases are TGTGCCTGGAGTCGGACAGGGGGCGTTAGTGGGCGGGCATACTACGAGCAGTACTTC.